A selection of T cell receptor beta chains follows, all from one sample in a study of blood T cell repertoires in COVID-19. Libraries were prepared by immunoSEQ multiplex PCR; TCRdb keeps only in-frame clonotypes and omits some of them. This table has roughly 250,000 clones, 70% to 85% appearing once. The specimen was peripheral blood. These receptors were collected from a woman aged 80 or over with active or convalescent COVID-19. The CDR3 runs from the conserved cysteine through the conserved F or W.

v_call,j_call,cdr3_aa
TRBV18,TRBJ2-7,CASSPGTSGRYEQYF
TRBV11-2,TRBJ2-5,CASSYRRASGTQETQYF
TRBV5-4,TRBJ2-5,CASSLQGETQYF
TRBV28,TRBJ1-2,CASSSPSGTGVLGLGYTF
TRBV2,TRBJ2-7,CASSDRYEQYF
TRBV18,TRBJ2-3,CASSTRALTDYGIDTDTQYF
TRBV28,TRBJ2-3,CASGLAGGLADTQYF
TRBV18,TRBJ1-5,CASSPPGQGISNQPQHF
TRBV15,TRBJ2-3,CATSRQGQMGRDTQYF
TRBV5-1,TRBJ2-3,CASSLRGSTDTQYF
TRBV27,TRBJ1-4,CASSPGTGAKLFF
TRBV5-1,TRBJ1-5,CASSLLGGSDQPQHF
TRBV25-1,TRBJ1-6,CASSGLNRDWNSPLHF
TRBV5-6,TRBJ1-2,CASSSGQAGGYTF
TRBV5-5,TRBJ1-6,CASSLFGGIIGAPLHF